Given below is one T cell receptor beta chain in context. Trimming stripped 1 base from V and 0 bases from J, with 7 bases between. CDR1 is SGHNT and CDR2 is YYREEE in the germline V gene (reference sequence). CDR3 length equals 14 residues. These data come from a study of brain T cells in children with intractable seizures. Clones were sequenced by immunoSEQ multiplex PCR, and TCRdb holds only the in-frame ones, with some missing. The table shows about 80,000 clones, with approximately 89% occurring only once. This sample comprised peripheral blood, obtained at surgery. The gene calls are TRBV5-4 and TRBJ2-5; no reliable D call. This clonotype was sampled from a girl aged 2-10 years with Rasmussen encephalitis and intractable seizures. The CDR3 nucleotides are TGTGCCAGCAGCTTGAGGGCAAACCAAGAGACCCAGTACTTC. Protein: CASSLRANQETQYF.